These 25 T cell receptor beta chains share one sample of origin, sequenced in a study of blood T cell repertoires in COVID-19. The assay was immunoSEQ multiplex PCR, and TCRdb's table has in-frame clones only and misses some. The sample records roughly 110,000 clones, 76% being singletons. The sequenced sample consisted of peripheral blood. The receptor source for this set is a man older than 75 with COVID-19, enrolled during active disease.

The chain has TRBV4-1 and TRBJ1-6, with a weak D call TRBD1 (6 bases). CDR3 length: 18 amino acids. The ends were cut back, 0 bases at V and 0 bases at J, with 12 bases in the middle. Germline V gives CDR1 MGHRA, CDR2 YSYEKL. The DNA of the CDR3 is TGCGCCAGCAGCCAAGACCTACAGGGCCTCTCCTATAATTCACCCCTCCACTTT. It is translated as CASSQDLQGLSYNSPLHF.

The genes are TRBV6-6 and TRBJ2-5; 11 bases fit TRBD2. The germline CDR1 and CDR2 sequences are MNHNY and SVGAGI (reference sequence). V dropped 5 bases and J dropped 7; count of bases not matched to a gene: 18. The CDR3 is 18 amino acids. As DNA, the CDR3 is TGTGCCAGCAGTCCGTACACTAGCGGGAGCTCTTTGGGGTGGACCCAGTACTTC. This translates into CASSPYTSGSSLGWTQYF.

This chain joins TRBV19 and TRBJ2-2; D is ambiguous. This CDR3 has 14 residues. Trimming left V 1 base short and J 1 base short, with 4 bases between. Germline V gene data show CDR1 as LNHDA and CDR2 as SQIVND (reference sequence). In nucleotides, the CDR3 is TGTGCCAGTAGTATAGGCGGGAACACCGGGGAGCTGTTTTTT. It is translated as CASSIGGNTGELFF.

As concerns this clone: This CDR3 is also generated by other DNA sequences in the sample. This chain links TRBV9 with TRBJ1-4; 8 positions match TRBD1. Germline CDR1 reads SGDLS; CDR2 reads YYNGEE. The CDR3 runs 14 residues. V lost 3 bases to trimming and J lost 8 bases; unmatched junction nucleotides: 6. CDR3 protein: CASSATGAGEKLFF. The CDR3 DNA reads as TGTGCCAGCAGCGCGACAGGGGCGGGGGAAAAACTGTTTTTT.

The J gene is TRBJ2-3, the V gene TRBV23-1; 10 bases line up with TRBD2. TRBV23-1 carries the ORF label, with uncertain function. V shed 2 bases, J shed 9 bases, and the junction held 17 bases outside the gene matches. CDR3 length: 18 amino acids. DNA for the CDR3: TGCGCCAGCAGTCAACCGAGACTAGCGGGCCGGCCCCAGCGCACGCAGTATTTT. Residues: CASSQPRLAGRPQRTQYF.

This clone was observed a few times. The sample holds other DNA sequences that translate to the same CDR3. The CDR3 region has the DNA TGTGCCAGCAGCTCGGGACAGGGGAATTCACCCCTCCACTTT. It yields the protein CASSSGQGNSPLHF. The chain combines TRBV5-4 with TRBJ1-6, with 10 bases matching TRBD1. There are 14 residues in the CDR3. The germline CDR1 and CDR2 sequences are SGHNT and YYREEE (reference sequence). With V trimmed by 3 bases and J by 7 bases, 1 base remained unmatched.

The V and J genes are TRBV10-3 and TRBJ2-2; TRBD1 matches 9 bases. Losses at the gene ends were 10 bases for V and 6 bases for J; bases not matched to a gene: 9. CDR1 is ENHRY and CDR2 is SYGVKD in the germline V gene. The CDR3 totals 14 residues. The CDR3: CATEGTGRSGELFF. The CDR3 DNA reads TGTGCCACCGAGGGGACAGGGAGATCCGGGGAGCTGTTTTTT.

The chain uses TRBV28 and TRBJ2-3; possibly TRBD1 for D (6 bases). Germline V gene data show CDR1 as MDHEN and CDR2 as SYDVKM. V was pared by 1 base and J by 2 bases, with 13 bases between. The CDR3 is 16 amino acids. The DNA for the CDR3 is TGTGCCAGCAGTTTATACCAGGGACACACCACAGATACGCAGTATTTT. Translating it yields CASSLYQGHTTDTQYF.

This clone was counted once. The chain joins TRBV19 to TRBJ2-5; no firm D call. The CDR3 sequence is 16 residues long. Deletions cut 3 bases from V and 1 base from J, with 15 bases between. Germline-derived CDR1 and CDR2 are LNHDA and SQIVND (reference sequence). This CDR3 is CASSIPGTPFQETQYF. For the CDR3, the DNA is TGTGCCAGTAGTATCCCGGGTACCCCTTTCCAAGAGACCCAGTACTTC.

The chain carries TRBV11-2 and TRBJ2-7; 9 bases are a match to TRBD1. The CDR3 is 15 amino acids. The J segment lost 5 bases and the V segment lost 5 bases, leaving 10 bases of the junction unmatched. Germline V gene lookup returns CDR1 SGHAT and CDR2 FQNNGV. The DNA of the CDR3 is TGTGCCAGCAGCGCATCCGGGACAGGGCGGGACGAGCAGTACTTC. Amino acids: CASSASGTGRDEQYF.

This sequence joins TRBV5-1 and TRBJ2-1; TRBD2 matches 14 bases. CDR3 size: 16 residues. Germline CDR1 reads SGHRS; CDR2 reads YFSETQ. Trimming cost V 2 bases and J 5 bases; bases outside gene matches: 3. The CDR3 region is CASSFRLAGGDNEQFF. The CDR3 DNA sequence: TGCGCCAGCAGCTTTCGACTAGCGGGAGGGGACAATGAGCAGTTCTTC.

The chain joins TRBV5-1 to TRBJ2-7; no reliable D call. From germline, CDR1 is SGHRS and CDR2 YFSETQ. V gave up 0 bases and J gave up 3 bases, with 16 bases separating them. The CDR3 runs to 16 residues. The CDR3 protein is CASSLEATRPNYEQYF. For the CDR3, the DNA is TGCGCCAGCAGCTTGGAAGCGACCCGACCAAACTACGAGCAGTACTTC.

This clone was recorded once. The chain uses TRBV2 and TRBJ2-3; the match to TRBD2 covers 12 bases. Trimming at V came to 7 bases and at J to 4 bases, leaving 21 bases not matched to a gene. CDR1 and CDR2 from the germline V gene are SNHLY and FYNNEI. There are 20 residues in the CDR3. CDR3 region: CASTAPSGRALLVVSDTQYF. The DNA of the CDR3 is TGTGCCAGCACAGCCCCTAGCGGGAGGGCCCTCTTGGTGGTATCAGATACGCAGTATTTT.

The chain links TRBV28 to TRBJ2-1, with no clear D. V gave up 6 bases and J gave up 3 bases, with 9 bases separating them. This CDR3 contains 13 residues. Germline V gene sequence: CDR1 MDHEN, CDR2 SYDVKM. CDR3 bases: TGTGCCAGCAGGGCGGATAACTACAATGAGCAGTTCTTC. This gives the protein CASRADNYNEQFF. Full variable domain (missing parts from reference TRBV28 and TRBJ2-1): DVKVTQSSRYLVKRTGEKVFLECVQDMDHENMFWYRQDPGLGLRLIYFSYDVKMKEKGDIPEGYSVSREKKERFSLILESASTNQTSMYLCASRADNYNEQFFGPGTRLTVL.

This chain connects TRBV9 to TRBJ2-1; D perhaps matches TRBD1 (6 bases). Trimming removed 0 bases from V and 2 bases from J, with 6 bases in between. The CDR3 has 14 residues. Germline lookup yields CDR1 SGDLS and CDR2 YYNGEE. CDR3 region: CASSVGQAYNEQFF. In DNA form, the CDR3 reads TGTGCCAGCAGCGTAGGACAGGCCTACAATGAGCAGTTCTTC.

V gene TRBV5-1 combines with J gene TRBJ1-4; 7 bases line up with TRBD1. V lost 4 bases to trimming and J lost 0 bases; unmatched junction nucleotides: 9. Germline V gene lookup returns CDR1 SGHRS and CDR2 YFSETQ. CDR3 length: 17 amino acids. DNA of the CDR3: TGCGCCAGCAGCCGACAGGGCCCCCGATCAACTAATGAAAAACTGTTTTTT. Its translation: CASSRQGPRSTNEKLFF. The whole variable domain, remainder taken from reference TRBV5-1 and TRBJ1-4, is KAGVTQTPRYLIKTRGQQVTLSCSPISGHRSVSWYQQTPGQGLQFLFEYFSETQRNKGNFPGRFSGRQFSNSRSEMNVSTLELGDSALYLCASSRQGPRSTNEKLFFGSGTQLSVL.

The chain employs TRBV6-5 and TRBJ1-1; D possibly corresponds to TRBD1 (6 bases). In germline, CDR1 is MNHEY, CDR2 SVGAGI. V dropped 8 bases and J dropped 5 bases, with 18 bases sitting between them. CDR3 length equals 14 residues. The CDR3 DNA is TGTGCCAGCTTACAGGGCTTAGGTGGAACTGAAGCTTTCTTT. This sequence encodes CASLQGLGGTEAFF.

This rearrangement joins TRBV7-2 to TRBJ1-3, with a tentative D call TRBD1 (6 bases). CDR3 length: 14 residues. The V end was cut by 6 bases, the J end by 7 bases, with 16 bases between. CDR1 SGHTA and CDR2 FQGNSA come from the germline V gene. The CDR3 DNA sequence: TGTGCCAGCAGACCAGGAGGGGGAGGGAACACCATATATTTT. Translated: CASRPGGGGNTIYF.

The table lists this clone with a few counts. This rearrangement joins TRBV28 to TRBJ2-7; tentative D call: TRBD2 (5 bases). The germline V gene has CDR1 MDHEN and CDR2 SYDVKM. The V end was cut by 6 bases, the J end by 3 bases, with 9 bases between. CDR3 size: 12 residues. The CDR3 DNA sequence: TGTGCCAGCAGGGAGGAGTTCTACGAGCAGTACTTC. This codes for CASREEFYEQYF.

The CDR3 DNA reads as TGTGCCAGCAGCTTAGCGCAATCAGGGCTGCAAGAGACCCAGTACTTC. It specifies CASSLAQSGLQETQYF. This chain joins TRBV7-6 and TRBJ2-5, with D possibly TRBD1 on 5 matching bases. The V gene's germline CDR1 is SGHVS and CDR2 FNYEAQ. V was shortened by 0 bases and J by 2 bases, with 13 bases between the two germline ends. CDR3 length equals 16 residues.

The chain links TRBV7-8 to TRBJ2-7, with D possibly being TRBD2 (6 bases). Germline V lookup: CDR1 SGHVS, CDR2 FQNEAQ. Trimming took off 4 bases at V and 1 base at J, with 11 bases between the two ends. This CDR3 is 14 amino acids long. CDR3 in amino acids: CASSYGSLSYEQYF. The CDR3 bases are TGTGCCAGCAGCTACGGGAGTCTGTCCTACGAGCAGTACTTC.

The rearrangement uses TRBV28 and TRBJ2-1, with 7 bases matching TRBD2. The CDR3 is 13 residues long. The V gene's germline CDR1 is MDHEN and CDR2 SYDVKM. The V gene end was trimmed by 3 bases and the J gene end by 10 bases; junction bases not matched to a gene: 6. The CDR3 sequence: CASSFDSGWEQFF. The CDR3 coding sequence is TGTGCCAGCAGTTTTGATAGCGGGTGGGAGCAGTTCTTC.

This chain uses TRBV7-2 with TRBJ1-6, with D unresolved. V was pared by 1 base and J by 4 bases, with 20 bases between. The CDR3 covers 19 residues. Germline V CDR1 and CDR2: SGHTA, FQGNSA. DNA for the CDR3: TGTGCCAGCAGCTTAGTCCGGGAACGCTCATCGGCATATAATTCACCCCTCCACTTT. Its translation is CASSLVRERSSAYNSPLHF.

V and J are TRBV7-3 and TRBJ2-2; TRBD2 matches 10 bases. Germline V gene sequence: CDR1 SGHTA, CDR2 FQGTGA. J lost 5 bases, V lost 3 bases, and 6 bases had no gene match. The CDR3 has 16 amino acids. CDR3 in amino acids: CASSLGGSGRTGELFF. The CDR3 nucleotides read TGTGCCAGCAGCTTGGGTGGTAGCGGGAGGACCGGGGAGCTGTTTTTT.

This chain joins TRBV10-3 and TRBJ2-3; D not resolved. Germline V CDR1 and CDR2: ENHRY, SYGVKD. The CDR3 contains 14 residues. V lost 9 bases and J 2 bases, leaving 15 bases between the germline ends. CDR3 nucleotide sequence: TGTGCCATAAGCCCGGGTCTTGACACAGATACGCAGTATTTT. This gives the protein CAISPGLDTDTQYF.